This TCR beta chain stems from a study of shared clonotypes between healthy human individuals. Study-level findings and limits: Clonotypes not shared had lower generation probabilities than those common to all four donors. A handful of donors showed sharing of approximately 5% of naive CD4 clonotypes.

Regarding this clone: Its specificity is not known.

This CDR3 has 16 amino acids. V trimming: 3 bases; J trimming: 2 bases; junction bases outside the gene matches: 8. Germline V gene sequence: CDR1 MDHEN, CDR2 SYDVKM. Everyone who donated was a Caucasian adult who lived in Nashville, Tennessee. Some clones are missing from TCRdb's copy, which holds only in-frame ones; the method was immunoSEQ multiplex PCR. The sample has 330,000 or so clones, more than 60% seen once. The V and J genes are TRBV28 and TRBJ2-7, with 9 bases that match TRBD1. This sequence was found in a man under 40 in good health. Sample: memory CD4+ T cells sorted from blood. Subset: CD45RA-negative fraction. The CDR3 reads CASSFVTRDRAYEQYF. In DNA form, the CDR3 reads TGTGCCAGCAGTTTTGTGACCCGGGACAGGGCCTACGAGCAGTACTTC.